This T cell receptor beta chain was captured in a study of CD8 T cells in ankylosing spondylitis. The CDR3 loop spans 14 amino acids. V lost 4 bases and J lost 0, with 9 bases in between. CDR1 and CDR2 from the germline V gene are SGDLS and YYNGEE. Each CDR3 protein gets one entry after TCRdb re-called the 5' RACE reads with MiXCR. Of some 40,000 distinct CDR3 sequences detected, roughly 3.1% appear once; the ten largest clones hold 2.5% to 3%. Sequences were obtained from blood, either unsorted or a sorted T cell fraction (not recorded which). The TCR sequence derives from a male donor with ankylosing spondylitis or in good health (not recorded which). This chain connects TRBV9 to TRBJ2-3; D is unclear. The CDR3 DNA reads as TGTGCCAGCAGCTCCCGTTGGAGCACAGATACGCAGTATTTT. Translated: CASSSRWSTDTQYF. The full variable domain, rest sourced from reference TRBV9 and TRBJ2-3, is DSGVTQTPKHLITATGQRVTLRCSPRSGDLSVYWYQQSLDQGLQFLIQYYNGEERAKGNILERFSAQQFPDLHSELNLSSLELGDSALYFCASSSRWSTDTQYFGPGTRLTVL.